The 8 T cell receptor beta chains listed next were all sequenced from one sample in a study of blood T cell repertoires in COVID-19. Generated by immunoSEQ multiplex PCR, the TCRdb table keeps only in-frame clones and is missing some. This sample has approximately 100,000 clones, with 91% found just once. Sequenced material: peripheral blood. These TCRs come from a man in his fifties or sixties with acute or convalescent COVID-19.

This chain links TRBV4-1 with TRBJ2-7; TRBD2 matches 8 bases. V lost 4 bases and J lost 5; bases outside the gene matches: 7. The CDR3 is made up of 14 amino acids. Looked up from germline, CDR1 is MGHRA and CDR2 is YSYEKL. Here the CDR3 reads CASSRTGGVNEQYF. The CDR3 nucleotides are TGCGCCAGCAGCCGCACGGGGGGGGTCAACGAGCAGTACTTC.

As DNA, the CDR3 is TGCGCCAGCAGCTCACAAGGAGTGACTAACTATGGCTACACCTTC. It translates to CASSSQGVTNYGYTF. This chain connects TRBV5-1 to TRBJ1-2; D is unclear. Between the trimmed V and J ends, which lost 3 bases and 0 bases, there was a span of 12 bases. The CDR3 extends over 15 amino acids. Germline CDR1 is SGHRS and CDR2 is YFSETQ.

A few counts support this clone. The V gene is TRBV3-1 (or the pseudogene TRBV3-2), the J gene TRBJ1-1; possible D gene TRBD1, 5 bases. Germline CDR1 and CDR2: LGHDT and YNNKEL (reference sequence). Trimming left V 1 base short and J 6 bases short, with 18 bases between. The CDR3 is 16 amino acids. The CDR3 loop is CASSQVSRVDFAEAFF. The CDR3 region has the DNA TGTGCCAGCAGCCAAGTCTCCAGGGTTGATTTTGCTGAAGCTTTCTTT.

V usage is TRBV6-2 or TRBV6-3 and J usage is TRBJ2-1, with D possibly TRBD2 on 6 matching bases. CDR1 MNHEY and CDR2 SVGEGT come from the germline V gene. Trimming left V 2 bases short and J 4 bases short, with 9 bases between. The CDR3 is 14 residues long. The CDR3 DNA follows: TGTGCCAGCAGTTACAGGGCGGGGTACAATGAGCAGTTCTTC. Its translation: CASSYRAGYNEQFF.

The rearrangement uses TRBV10-1 and TRBJ1-1; D is uncertain. In germline, CDR1 is WNHNN, CDR2 SYGVQD (reference sequence). The CDR3 has 14 residues. V lost 4 bases and J 5 bases, leaving 14 bases between the germline ends. The CDR3 spells CASSGGRKATEAFF. The CDR3 nucleotides are TGCGCCAGCAGTGGTGGGAGGAAGGCGACTGAAGCTTTCTTT.

This rearrangement joins TRBV5-6 to TRBJ2-4; 8 nucleotides agree with TRBD1. J was trimmed by 4 bases and V by 4 bases; bases with no gene match: 7. The CDR3 is made up of 15 amino acids. In germline, CDR1 is SGHDT, CDR2 YYEEEE. The CDR3 region has the DNA TGTGCCAGCAGCGTTAACAGGGGGGATAAAAACATTCAGTACTTC. It encodes CASSVNRGDKNIQYF.

This chain joins TRBV7-7 and TRBJ2-6; a weak D match, TRBD2 (6 bases). The germline gives CDR1 SSHAT, CDR2 FNYEAQ (reference sequence). Trimming removed 5 bases from V and 2 bases from J, with 10 bases in between. The CDR3 spans 15 residues. CDR3 DNA sequence: TGTGCCAGCAGCCCTACGGGGGCTGGGGCCAACGTCCTGACTTTC. Its protein product is CASSPTGAGANVLTF.

This chain uses TRBV13 with TRBJ2-3; 12 nucleotides agree with TRBD1. CDR1 PRHDT and CDR2 FYEKMQ come from the germline V gene (reference sequence). Unmatched junction bases numbered 7, after V lost 5 bases and J lost 4 bases. The CDR3 is made up of 16 amino acids. Here the CDR3 DNA reads TGTGCCAGCAGCCCCCTGGGACAGGGGGCCCCAGATACGCAGTATTTT. Translating gives CASSPLGQGAPDTQYF.